This T cell receptor (beta chain) is drawn from a study of long-term antiretroviral therapy in people with HIV (dated by TCRdb to between 2022 and 2023). In terms of the full investigation: The earliest samples were collected approximately a decade before the 2015 WHO recommendation for immediate ART, a period when ART was typically delayed until CD4 counts fell. Whether ART initiation and durable HIV suppression were associated with changes in peripheral blood TRB repertoire composition and diversity was tested in a retrospective serial study. A total of 192 cryopreserved PBMC samples were contributed to the cohort by 30 adults with confirmed HIV infection, with samples collected serially over a mean of approximately six years (range 1-12). About 35% of the 30 participants with HIV were female. No cross-contamination during QIAcube processing was shown when test extractions of a monoclonal T-cell line were performed alongside 30 to 40 polyclonal samples. The paper's findings and limits, for the study overall: Samples dated from about 2003 to 2018, and the ART regimens used may be less effective than current ones. Expanded TRB clones identified before ART initiation dominated the repertoire at all time points, although this dominance fluctuated and declined in many PLHIV after ART. Because pre-ART samples had limited cell numbers, unsorted PBMC were profiled rather than sorted CD4+ and CD8+ T cells. Starting ART was linked to a significant rise in TRB diversity, yet even with long-term ART the diversity remained significantly lower than in transplant donor controls. Inferences about post-ART repertoire changes are limited because no data were available on ART adherence, viral resistance or therapy changes. Since PBMC availability was limited, sequencing covered only the TCR beta chain, with no alpha chain pairing. HIV repertoires had narrower CDR3 length ranges than controls, and the network structure suggested an antigen-experienced repertoire that shifted only slightly toward naive after ART.

Participants were included only if at least one PBMC sample before ART initiation and at least two post-ART samples were available. Treatment was received in the United States of America by all participants with HIV. Before DNA extraction, cryopreserved samples of roughly 0.85-10 million PBMC were thawed and washed. At the time of the earliest PBMC sample, participants with HIV were aged between roughly 23 and 60 years. Per participant, PBMC samples came from 1-4 timepoints prior to ART initiation and 2-8 timepoints following ART initiation, for a median of 7 samples. For every participant, serial HIV viral load, CD4+ T-cell count, ART history and demographic data were obtained. Using a Qiagen kit on a QIAcube, genomic DNA was extracted from unsorted PBMC, with samples processed in batches of 12. In regard to this clone: Its antigen remains undetermined. Nothing much larger sits one base from this clone, and base qualities are not available.

V is cut by 0 bases and J by 1 base, and the space between the germline ends is 13 bases. The germline V gene specifies SGHRS as CDR1 and YFSETQ as CDR2. The cysteine opens and the phenylalanine closes a CDR3 of 16 amino acids. The DNA shown is the 48-base CDR3, in frame from base 1. The immunoSEQ hsTCRB v3.0 assay was used at survey level resolution to sequence the TRB variable region. The targeted TRB sequencing depth was 40,000-50,000 T-cell genomes per sample. An Illumina MiSeq with a v3 150-cycle kit was used to sequence the pooled TRB libraries. Under the source paper's analysis protocol: Repertoire analysis ran in R within a reproducible Nextflow workflow covering QC, data transformation and analysis. LymphoSeq2, an R package for exploring AIRR-Seq data, was used to implement the custom analyses. After excluding a handful of samples that yielded fewer than 5000 total TRB sequences, fewer than 200 HIV repertoires remained for analysis. Among the approximately 200 retained HIV repertoires, some 57 were collected before ART initiation and approximately 130 were collected after ART initiation. Each repertoire was downsampled to 5000 TRB nucleotide sequences, and summary statistics were averaged across 100 downsampling iterations. TRB sequences were retained for analysis only if CDR3 regions of at least seven amino acids were present. A Shannon entropy-derived clonality score and the Gini coefficient were used to measure diversity. In repertoire networks, the top 5000 CDR3 amino acid sequences were linked whenever an edit distance of one separated two sequences. For TRB CDR3 amino acid sequences, antigen specificity groups and MHC restriction were predicted with GLIPH2. Known CMV, EBV, HIV or tissue antigen associations were flagged by matching CDR3 amino acid sequences against VDJdb and McPAS-TCR. Pre-ART, post-ART and control groups were compared with Wilcoxon signed-rank tests and Holm-Bonferroni correction. Drawn from immuneACCESS, this table holds only the in-frame rearrangements with V and J called that TCRdb kept. Clones are partly lost; checked studies trace under half to an unresolved V gene and leave the rest unexplained. V and J calls and clone size follow that table, whereas D and trimming were derived from the DNA. This sample holds roughly 44,000 clones; 90% to 95% were observed only once. The leading ten clones occupy 2.7% of the sample.

The rearranged segments are TRBV5-1 and TRBJ1-1; TRBD1 is perhaps the D gene, given 5 matching bases. Here the sequenced sample was unsorted PBMCs, taken 3.7 years after starting antiretroviral therapy. This clonotype was obtained from a woman aged 45 to 65 with HIV. Read as DNA, the sequence is TGCGCCAGCAGCTTGGGTAGGGGCGCCCAGAACACTGAAGCTTTCTTT. Its coded protein is CASSLGRGAQNTEAFF.